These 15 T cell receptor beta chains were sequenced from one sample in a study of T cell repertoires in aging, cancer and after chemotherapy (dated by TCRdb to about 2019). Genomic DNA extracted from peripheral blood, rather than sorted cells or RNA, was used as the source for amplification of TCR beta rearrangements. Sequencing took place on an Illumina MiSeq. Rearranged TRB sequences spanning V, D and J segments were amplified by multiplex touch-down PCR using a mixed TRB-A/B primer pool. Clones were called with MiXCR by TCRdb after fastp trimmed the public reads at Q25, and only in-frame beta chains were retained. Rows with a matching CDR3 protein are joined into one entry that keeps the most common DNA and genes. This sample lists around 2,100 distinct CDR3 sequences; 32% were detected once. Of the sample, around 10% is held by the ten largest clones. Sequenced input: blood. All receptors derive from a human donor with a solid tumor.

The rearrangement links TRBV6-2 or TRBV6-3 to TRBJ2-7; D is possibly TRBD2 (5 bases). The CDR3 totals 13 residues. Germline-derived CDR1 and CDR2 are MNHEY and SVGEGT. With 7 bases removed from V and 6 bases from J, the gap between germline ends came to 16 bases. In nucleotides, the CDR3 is TGTGCCAGCACCACGGGGAACTCCGGCGAGCAGTACTTC. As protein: CASTTGNSGEQYF.

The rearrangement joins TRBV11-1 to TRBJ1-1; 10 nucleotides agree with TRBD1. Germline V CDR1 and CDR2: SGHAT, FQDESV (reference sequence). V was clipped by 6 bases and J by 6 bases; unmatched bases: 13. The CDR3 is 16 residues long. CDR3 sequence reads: CASSTIRDRGFAEAFF. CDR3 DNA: TGTGCCAGCAGTACGATCCGGGACAGGGGATTCGCTGAAGCTTTCTTT.

The CDR3 DNA is TGTGCCAGCAGTTTCAAGGGTAGAGCTTTCTTT. Its protein product is CASSFKGRAFF. The rearrangement links TRBV27 to TRBJ1-1; D is ambiguous. This CDR3 has 11 amino acids. Germline V CDR1 and CDR2: MNHEY, SMNVEV (reference sequence). The germline V and J ends were trimmed by 3 bases and 10 bases, with 9 bases remaining between them.

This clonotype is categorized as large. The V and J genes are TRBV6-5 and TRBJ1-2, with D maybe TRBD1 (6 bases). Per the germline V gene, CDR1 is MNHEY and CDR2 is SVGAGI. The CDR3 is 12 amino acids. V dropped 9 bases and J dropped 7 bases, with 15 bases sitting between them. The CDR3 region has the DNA TGTGCCAGTGGGCGGGGGGGCTCTGGCTACACCTTC. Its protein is CASGRGGSGYTF.

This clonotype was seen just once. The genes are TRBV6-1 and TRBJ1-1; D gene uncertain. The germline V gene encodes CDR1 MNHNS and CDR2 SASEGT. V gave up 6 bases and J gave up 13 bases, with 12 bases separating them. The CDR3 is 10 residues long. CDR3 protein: CASSNSEGFF. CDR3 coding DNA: TGTGCCAGCAGCAATAGCGAGGGTTTCTTT.

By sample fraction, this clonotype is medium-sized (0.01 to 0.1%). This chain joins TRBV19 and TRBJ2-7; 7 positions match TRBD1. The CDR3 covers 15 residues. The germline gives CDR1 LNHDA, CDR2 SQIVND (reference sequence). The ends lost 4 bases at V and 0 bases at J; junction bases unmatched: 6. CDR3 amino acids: CASSTLRDSSYEQYF. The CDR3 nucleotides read TGTGCCAGTAGTACGCTCCGGGACAGCTCCTACGAGCAGTACTTC.

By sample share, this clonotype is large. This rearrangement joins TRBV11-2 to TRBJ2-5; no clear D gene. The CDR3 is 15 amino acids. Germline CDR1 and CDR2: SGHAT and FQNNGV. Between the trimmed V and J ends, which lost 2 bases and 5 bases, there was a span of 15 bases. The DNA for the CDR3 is TGTGCCAGCAGCTTATATATGGCCAGAGCGGAGACCCAGTACTTC. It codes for CASSLYMARAETQYF.

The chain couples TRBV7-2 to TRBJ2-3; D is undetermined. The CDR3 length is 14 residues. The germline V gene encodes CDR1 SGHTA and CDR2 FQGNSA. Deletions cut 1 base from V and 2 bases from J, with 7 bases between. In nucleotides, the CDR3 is TGTGCCAGCAGCTTAGGACCCGCCACAGATACGCAGTATTTT. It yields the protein CASSLGPATDTQYF.

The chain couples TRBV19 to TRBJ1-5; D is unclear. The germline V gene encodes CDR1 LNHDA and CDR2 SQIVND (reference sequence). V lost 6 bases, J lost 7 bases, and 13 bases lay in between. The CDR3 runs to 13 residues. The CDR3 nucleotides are TGTGCCAGTAGGGGCGGGGTAGTACAGCCCCAGCATTTT. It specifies CASRGGVVQPQHF.

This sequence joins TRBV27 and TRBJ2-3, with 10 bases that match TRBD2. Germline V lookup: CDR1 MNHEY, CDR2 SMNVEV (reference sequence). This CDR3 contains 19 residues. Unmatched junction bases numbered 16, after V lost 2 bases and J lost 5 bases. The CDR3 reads CASSLGLPSTAGGRDTQYF. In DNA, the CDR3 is TGTGCCAGCAGTTTAGGGCTCCCCTCTACAGCGGGGGGGCGAGATACGCAGTATTTT.

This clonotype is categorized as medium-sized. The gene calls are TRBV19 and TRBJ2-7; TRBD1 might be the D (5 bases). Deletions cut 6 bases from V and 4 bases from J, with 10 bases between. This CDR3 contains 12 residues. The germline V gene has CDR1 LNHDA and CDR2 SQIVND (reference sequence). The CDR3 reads CASRDTGYEQYF. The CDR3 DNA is TGTGCCAGTAGGGACACGGGTTACGAGCAGTACTTC. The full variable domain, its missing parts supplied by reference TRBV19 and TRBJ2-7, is DGGITQSPKYLFRKEGQNVTLSCEQNLNHDAMYWYRQDPGQGLRLIYYSQIVNDFQKGDIAEGYSVSREKKESFPLTVTSAQKNPTAFYLCASRDTGYEQYFGPGTRLTVT.

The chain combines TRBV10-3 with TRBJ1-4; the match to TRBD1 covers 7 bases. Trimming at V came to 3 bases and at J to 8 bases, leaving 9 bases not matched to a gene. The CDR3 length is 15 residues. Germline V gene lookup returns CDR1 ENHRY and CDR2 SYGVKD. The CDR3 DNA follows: TGTGCCATCAGTGATGAGTGGCAGGGGGAGGAAAAACTGTTTTTT. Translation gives CAISDEWQGEEKLFF.

The CDR3 loop is CASSPGLAPSYEQYF. The CDR3 nucleotides read TGCGCCAGCAGCCCCGGCCTAGCCCCTTCCTACGAGCAGTACTTC. This chain joins TRBV5-1 and TRBJ2-7; possibly TRBD2 for D (5 bases). CDR1 is SGHRS, CDR2 YFSETQ, per germline. There are 15 residues in the CDR3. V lost 4 bases and J 1 base, leaving 15 bases between the germline ends.

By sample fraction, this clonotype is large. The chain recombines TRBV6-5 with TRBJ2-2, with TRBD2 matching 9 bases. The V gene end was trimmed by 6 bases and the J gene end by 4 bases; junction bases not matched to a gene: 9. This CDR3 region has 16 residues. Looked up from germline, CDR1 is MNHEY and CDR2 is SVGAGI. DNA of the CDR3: TGTGCCAGCAGCCGCGGGGGGGCGCGGGTCACCGGGGAGCTGTTTTTT. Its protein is CASSRGGARVTGELFF.

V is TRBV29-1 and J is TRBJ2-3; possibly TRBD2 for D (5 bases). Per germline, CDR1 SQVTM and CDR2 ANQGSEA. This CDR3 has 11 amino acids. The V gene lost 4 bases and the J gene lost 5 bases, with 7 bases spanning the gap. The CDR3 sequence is CSVGSVDTQYF. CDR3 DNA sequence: TGCAGCGTTGGTAGCGTAGATACGCAGTATTTT.